The entry below gives a single T cell receptor beta chain sequence along with its context. The authors' processing: Amplification with reference gene primers provided the estimates of nucleated cell counts. Sequenced by immunoSEQ multiplex PCR; TCRdb stores in-frame clones only, minus some. From that table come the V and J calls and clone size; the DNA was used to work out D and trimming. The data hold tens of thousands of clones, with roughly 84% observed a single time. Germline CDR1 reads GTSNPN; CDR2 reads SVGIG (reference sequence). The CDR3 spans 11 residues. V was trimmed by 4 bases and J by 5 bases, leaving 7 bases between them. The data derive from a study of blood T cell repertoires in COVID-19. Study summary: Collection of acute and convalescent COVID-19 samples took place in the United States, Italy and Spain. The analysed material was cDNA or gDNA that came from T cells, B-cell-depleted T cells, or PBMCs.

What was sequenced was peripheral blood. The receptor's source is a human donor in a cohort sampled during active COVID-19. This chain links TRBV30 with TRBJ2-3; the D is unclear. The CDR3 region has the DNA TGTGCCTGGATTAGTGGAGATACGCAGTATTTT. The encoded protein is CAWISGDTQYF. The full variable domain, its missing parts supplied by reference TRBV30 and TRBJ2-3, is SQTIHQWPATLVQPVGSPLSLECTVEGTSNPNLYWYRQAAGRGLQLLFYSVGIGQISSEVPQNLSASRPQDRQFILSSKKLLLSDSGFYLCAWISGDTQYFGPGTRLTVL.